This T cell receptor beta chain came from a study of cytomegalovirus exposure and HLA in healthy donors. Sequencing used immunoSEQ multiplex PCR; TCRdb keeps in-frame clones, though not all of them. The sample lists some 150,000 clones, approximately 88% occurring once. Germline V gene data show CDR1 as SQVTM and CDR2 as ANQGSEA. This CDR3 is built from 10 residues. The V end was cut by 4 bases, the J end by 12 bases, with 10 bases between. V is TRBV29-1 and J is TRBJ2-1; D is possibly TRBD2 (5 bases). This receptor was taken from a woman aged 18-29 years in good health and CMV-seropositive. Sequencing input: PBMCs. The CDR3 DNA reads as TGCAGCGTTGGAAATGAGGGGCAGTTCTTC. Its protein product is CSVGNEGQFF.